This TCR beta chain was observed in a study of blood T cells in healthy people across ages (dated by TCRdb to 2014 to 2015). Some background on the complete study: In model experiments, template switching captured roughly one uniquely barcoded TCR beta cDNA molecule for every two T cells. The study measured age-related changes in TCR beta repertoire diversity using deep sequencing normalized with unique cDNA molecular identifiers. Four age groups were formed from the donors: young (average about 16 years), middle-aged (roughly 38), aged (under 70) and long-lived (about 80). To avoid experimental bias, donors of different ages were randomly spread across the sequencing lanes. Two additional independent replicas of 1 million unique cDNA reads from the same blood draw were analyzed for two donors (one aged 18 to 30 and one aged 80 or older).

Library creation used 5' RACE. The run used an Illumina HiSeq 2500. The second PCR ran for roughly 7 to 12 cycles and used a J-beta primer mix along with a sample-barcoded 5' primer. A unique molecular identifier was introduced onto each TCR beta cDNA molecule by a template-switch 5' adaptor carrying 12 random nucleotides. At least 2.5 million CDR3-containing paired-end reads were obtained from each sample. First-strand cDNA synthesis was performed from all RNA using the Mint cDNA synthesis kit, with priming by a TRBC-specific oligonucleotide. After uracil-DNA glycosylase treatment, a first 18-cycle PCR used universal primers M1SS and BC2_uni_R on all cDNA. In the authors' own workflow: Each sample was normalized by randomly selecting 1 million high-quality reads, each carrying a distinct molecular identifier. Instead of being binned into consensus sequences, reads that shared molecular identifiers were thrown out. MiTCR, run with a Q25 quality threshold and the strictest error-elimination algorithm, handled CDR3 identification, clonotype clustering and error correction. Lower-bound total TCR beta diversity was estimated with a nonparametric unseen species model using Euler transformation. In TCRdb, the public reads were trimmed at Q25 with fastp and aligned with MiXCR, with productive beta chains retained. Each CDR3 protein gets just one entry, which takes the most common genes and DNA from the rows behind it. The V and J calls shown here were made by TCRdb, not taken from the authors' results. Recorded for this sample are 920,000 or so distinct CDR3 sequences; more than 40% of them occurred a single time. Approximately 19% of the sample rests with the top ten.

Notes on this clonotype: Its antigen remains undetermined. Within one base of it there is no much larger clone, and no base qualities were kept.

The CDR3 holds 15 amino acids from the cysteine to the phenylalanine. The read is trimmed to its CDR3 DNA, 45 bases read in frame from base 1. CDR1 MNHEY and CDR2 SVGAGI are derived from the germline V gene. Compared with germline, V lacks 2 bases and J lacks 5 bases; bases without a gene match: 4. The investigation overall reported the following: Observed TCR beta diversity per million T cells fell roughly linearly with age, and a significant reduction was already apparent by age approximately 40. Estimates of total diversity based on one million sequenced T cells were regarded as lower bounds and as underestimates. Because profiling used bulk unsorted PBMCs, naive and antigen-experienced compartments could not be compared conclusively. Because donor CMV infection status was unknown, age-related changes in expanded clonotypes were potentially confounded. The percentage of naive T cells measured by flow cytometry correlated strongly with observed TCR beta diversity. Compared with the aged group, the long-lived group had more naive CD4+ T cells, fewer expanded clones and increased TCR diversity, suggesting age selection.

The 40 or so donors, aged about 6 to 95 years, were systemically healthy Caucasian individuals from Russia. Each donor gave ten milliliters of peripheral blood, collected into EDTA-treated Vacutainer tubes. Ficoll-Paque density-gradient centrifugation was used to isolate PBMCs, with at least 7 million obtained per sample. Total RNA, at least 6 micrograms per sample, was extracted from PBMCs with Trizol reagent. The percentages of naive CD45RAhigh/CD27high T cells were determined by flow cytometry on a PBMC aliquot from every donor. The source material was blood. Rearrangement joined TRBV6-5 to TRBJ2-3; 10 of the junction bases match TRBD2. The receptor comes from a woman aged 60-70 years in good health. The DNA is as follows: TGTGCCAGCAGTTACGTACTAGCGGGGAGAGATACGCAGTATTTT. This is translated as CASSYVLAGRDTQYF.